This TCR beta chain was retrieved from a study of vaccination and CD4 T cells after COVID-19 (dated 2022 in TCRdb). Study-level background: Every convalescent patient had a positive nasal swab PCR test for SARS-CoV-2, with mild disease in under ten patients and severe disease in one. The spike-specific CD4+ TCR repertoire was compared before and after mRNA vaccination in around ten COVID-19 convalescent patients and 4 infection-naive healthy vaccine recipients. As controls, cultures received a CEFX viral epitope pool (the positive control), an HIV-1 Nef peptide pool (the negative control), or no peptide at all. For stimulating the cultures, overlapping spike peptide pools were used, derived from SARS-CoV-2 as well as from the common cold coronaviruses HCoV-NL63, HCoV-OC43 and HCoV-229E. Post-COVID blood samples from convalescent patients were collected a median of about 110 days after diagnosis, with a range of 35 to 161 days. The time from the second vaccine dose to post-vaccine blood sampling had a median of around 72 days and ranged from about 12 to 241 days. In the convalescent cohort there were six males and four females, among whom were two Hispanic individuals, seven Caucasians, two Asians and one multiracial person. Participants got two doses of the Pfizer-BioNTech BNT162b2 vaccine (n=8) or two doses of the Moderna mRNA-1273 vaccine (n=2).

The full study reports these points: Although the median number of SARS-CoV-2-reactive clonotypes went up from some 23 after infection to approximately 40 after vaccination, the increase was not significant. Among convalescent patients, a median about 86% of the SARS-CoV-2-reactive clones seen after vaccination appeared only after vaccination, which suggests priming specific to the vaccine. Nearly all vaccine-specific clones in convalescent patients (304 of 307) were mono-reactive for SARS-CoV-2 spike rather than cross-reactive with common cold coronaviruses. The study included relatively few convalescent patients and did not analyze early timepoints after natural infection.

In the case of this clonotype: Its antigen is not yet known. No quality values exist for individual bases; no much larger clone is one base distant.

The method was PCR. DNA from cultured CD4+ T cells underwent TCR sequencing with the Oncomine TCR Beta short-read assay at the Johns Hopkins FTIC core. The QIAamp micro DNA kit was used to extract genomic DNA from the cultured CD4+ T cells. The Oncomine TCR Beta libraries from cultured CD4+ T cells were pooled using unique dual indexes and then sequenced on an Illumina iSeq 100. The authors' analysis ran thus. Non-productive sequences were removed, and CDR3s not starting with C, not ending with F or W, or shorter than 7 amino acids were discarded. The MANAFEST web application was used to identify antigen-specific clonotypes by comparing peptide-stimulated wells against reference wells and other culture wells. Positive clones required FDR below 0.05, an odds ratio above 5, and productive frequency above 0.1% in at least two of three replicate wells. Clonotypes that were significantly expanded in both SARS-CoV-2 spike wells and at least one common cold coronavirus spike condition were defined as cross-reactive. Similarity between CDR3 sequences was evaluated in R version 3.6.1 using Levenshtein distances (stringdist) and unrooted phylogenetic trees (ape). TCRdb itself trimmed the public reads at Q25 with fastp, ran MiXCR and retained productive beta chains. Identical CDR3 protein sequences are pooled into one entry, listed with their most common genes and DNA. The V and J calls follow TCRdb's processing rather than the paper's. The sample table holds approximately 13,000 distinct CDR3 sequences, of which more than 45% were seen once. The ten largest clones add up to about 8.2% of the sample.

In light of the paper, this sample's treatment or condition label describes: approximately 9-day PBMC culture with coronavirus spike peptide pools or control peptides (ViraFEST assay). The ViraFEST assay was used in the study, in which antigen-specific T cells were expanded with peptide pools and expanded clonotypes were subsequently identified by TCR sequencing. Positive SARS-CoV-2 PCR tests in the convalescent patients dated from March to December 2020, before Alpha, Beta and Delta variants emerged in the United States. Each well held about 1.8 million PBMCs cultured with roughly 10 ug/ml peptide pools in IMDM containing roughly 5% human AB serum and roughly 9.3 IU/ml IL-2. On days 3 and 7, half of the culture medium was replaced with fresh IL-2-containing medium. CD4+ T cells were isolated after around 11 days of culture through negative selection using the EasySep CD4+ T cell isolation kit. PBMCs were separated from whole blood using Ficoll-Paque Plus gradient centrifugation and then either used fresh or cryopreserved at -140C. Each culture condition was generally run in triplicate wells.

Reading the germline V gene (reference sequence) gives CDR1 DFQATT and CDR2 SNEGSKA. Deletion took 0 bases off V and 6 bases off J, with a span of 5 bases between the germline ends. CDR3 length: 11 amino acids, cysteine to phenylalanine. Solely the CDR3 DNA is kept, with 33 bases framed from the first base. The source of this sequence is a human donor who had recovered from COVID-19. Sequenced input: CD4+ T cells from blood, cultured in vitro. This chain is built from TRBV20-1 and TRBJ1-1; no D gene can be assigned with confidence. CDR3 sequence: CSARDRSEAFF. The DNA sequence follows: TGCAGTGCTAGAGACAGATCTGAAGCTTTCTTT.